The 12 T cell receptor beta chains given below trace back to one sample, sequenced in a study of monozygotic twins with cystic fibrosis. Using immunoSEQ multiplex PCR, the repertoire was profiled, and TCRdb retains in-frame clones only, with some absent. The repertoire consists of about 22,000 clones, with around nine tenths occurring once and the leading ten covering under 1.5%. The material sequenced was blood. The receptors were sampled from a woman aged 30 to 39 with cystic fibrosis.

The genes are TRBV21-1 and TRBJ1-3. TRBV21-1 is given as a pseudogene. This CDR3 is 16 amino acids long. CDR3 bases: TGTGCCAGCAGGCGGACTGGGACGAACTCTGGAAACACCATATATTTT. The encoded protein is CASRRTGTNSGNTIYF.

V and J are TRBV4-1 and TRBJ2-7; 8 nucleotides match TRBD2. Unmatched junction bases numbered 13, after V lost 0 bases and J lost 6 bases. The length of the CDR3 is 17 residues. Germline V gene lookup returns CDR1 MGHRA and CDR2 YSYEKL. The CDR3 DNA follows: TGCGCCAGCAGCCAAGAAGCCCCGGGGGGGCCGTATGCCGAGCAGTACTTC. This gives the protein CASSQEAPGGPYAEQYF.

The count of this clone is one. The chain is built from TRBV4-3 and TRBJ2-2, with TRBD2 matching over 9 bases. This CDR3 has 16 residues. Per germline, CDR1 LGHNA and CDR2 YSLEER. V dropped 0 bases and J dropped 4; count of bases not matched to a gene: 3. In DNA, the CDR3 is TGCGCCAGCAGCCAAGAGGGACTAGCCCCCACCGGGGAGCTGTTTTTT. Translated: CASSQEGLAPTGELFF.

This clone is deemed medium-sized. The V call is TRBV12-2, the J call TRBJ1-3. TRBV12-2 is designated a pseudogene. The CDR3 contains 14 residues. The CDR3 sequence: CASRLGLAGNTIYF. The CDR3 DNA reads TGTGCAAGTCGCTTAGGATTGGCGGGAAACACCATATATTTT.

The V and J genes are TRBV5-6 and TRBJ2-7; 13 bases are shared with TRBD2. The germline gives CDR1 SGHDT, CDR2 YYEEEE. The CDR3 has 13 amino acids. The ends lost 4 bases at V and 7 bases at J; junction bases unmatched: 2. For the CDR3, the DNA is TGTGCCAGCAGCGCGACTAGCGGGGGGGAGCAGTACTTC. Amino acids: CASSATSGGEQYF.

The chain combines TRBV19 with TRBJ2-7; D is ambiguous. This CDR3 has 14 amino acids. The V gene lost 5 bases and the J gene lost 0 bases, with 11 bases spanning the gap. The germline V gene encodes CDR1 LNHDA and CDR2 SQIVND (reference sequence). The CDR3 region is CASSSRVHSYEQYF. The DNA for the CDR3 is TGTGCCAGTAGTTCCCGGGTCCACTCCTACGAGCAGTACTTC.

This rearrangement joins TRBV10-3 to TRBJ1-2; D is undetermined. V was clipped by 3 bases and J by 8 bases, with 7 bases between them. This CDR3 has 11 residues. Germline V gives CDR1 ENHRY, CDR2 SYGVKD. CDR3 amino acids: CAISETGGYTF. CDR3 sequence (DNA): TGTGCCATCAGTGAAACGGGAGGCTACACCTTC.

The chain couples TRBV5-5 to TRBJ1-1; no clear D gene. The CDR3 is 13 amino acids. Trimming pared 2 bases from V and 4 bases from J, leaving 9 bases between. The germline gives CDR1 SGHKS, CDR2 YYEKEE (reference sequence). CDR3 protein: CASSFTGGTEAFF. CDR3 DNA sequence: TGTGCCAGCAGCTTTACCGGTGGCACTGAAGCTTTCTTT.

This clone came up once. The chain carries TRBV2 and TRBJ2-3; the D gene is possibly TRBD1 (5 bases). The germline gives CDR1 SNHLY, CDR2 FYNNEI. V lost 2 bases to trimming and J lost 10 bases, with 10 bases between them. This CDR3 has 12 amino acids. The chain's CDR3 is CASSEQGSAQYF. CDR3 sequence (DNA): TGTGCCAGCAGTGAACAGGGTTCTGCGCAGTATTTT. The complete variable domain, with remaining parts taken from reference TRBV2 and TRBJ2-3, reads EPEVTQTPSHQVTQMGQEVILRCVPISNHLYFYWYRQILGQKVEFLVSFYNNEISEKSEIFDDQFSVERPDGSNFTLKIRSTKLEDSAMYFCASSEQGSAQYFGPGTRLTVL.

CDR3 sequence reads: CATGWTPRSEAFF. As DNA, the CDR3 is TGTGCCACCGGGTGGACGCCTCGGTCTGAAGCTTTCTTT. The V and J genes are TRBV6-1 and TRBJ1-1, with D uncertain. V lost 10 bases to trimming and J lost 6 bases, with 18 bases between them. Germline lookup yields CDR1 MNHNS and CDR2 SASEGT. The CDR3 is 13 amino acids.

This chain joins TRBV5-1 and TRBJ1-1; possibly TRBD1 for D (5 bases). The CDR3 sequence is 15 residues long. The germline V gene encodes CDR1 SGHRS and CDR2 YFSETQ. V gave up 5 bases and J gave up 5 bases, with 19 bases separating them. The DNA for the CDR3 is TGCGCCAGCAGTCGCTTACCGACAGTGGAAACTGAAGCTTTCTTT. Amino acid sequence: CASSRLPTVETEAFF.

This rearrangement joins TRBV25-1 to TRBJ1-1; D remains unclear. This CDR3 contains 13 residues. Germline values: CDR1 MGHDK, CDR2 SYGVNS. The V end lost 3 bases, the J end lost 8 bases, and 13 bases lay between the germline ends. CDR3 in amino acids: CASSEGSGPEAFF. Here the CDR3 DNA reads TGTGCCAGCAGTGAGGGCAGCGGCCCCGAAGCTTTCTTT. Complete variable domain (other parts from reference TRBV25-1 and TRBJ1-1): EADIYQTPRYLVIGTGKKITLECSQTMGHDKMYWYQQDPGMELHLIHYSYGVNSTEKGDLSSESTVSRIRTEHFPLTLESARPSHTSQYLCASSEGSGPEAFFGQGTRLTVV.